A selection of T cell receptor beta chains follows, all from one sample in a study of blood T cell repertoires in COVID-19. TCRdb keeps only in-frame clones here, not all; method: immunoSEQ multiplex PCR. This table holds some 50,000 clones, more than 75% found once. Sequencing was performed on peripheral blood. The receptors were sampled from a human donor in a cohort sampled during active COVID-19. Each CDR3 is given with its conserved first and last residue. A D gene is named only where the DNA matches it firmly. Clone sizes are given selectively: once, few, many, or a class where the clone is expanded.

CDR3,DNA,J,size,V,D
CASSRNKPQATEKLFF,TGTGCCAGCAGCCGAAACAAACCCCAGGCGACGGAAAAACTGTTTTTT,TRBJ1-4,.,TRBV7-6,.
CAGGQNNSPLHF,TGCGCGGGTGGGCAGAATAATTCACCCCTCCACTTT,TRBJ1-6,.,TRBV29-1,.
CASSAPGLAEETQYF,TGTGCCAGCAGCGCCCCGGGACTAGCGGAAGAGACCCAGTACTTC,TRBJ2-5,.,TRBV9,TRBD2
CATSRDRPLAGANEQFF,TGTGCCACCAGCAGAGATCGTCCGCTAGCGGGAGCCAATGAGCAGTTCTTC,TRBJ2-1,.,TRBV15,TRBD2
CATSASGTGMYEQYF,TGTGCCACCAGTGCGTCCGGGACAGGGATGTACGAGCAGTACTTC,TRBJ2-7,.,TRBV24-1,TRBD1
CASSYIAGINTGELFF,TGTGCCAGCAGCTACATAGCGGGGATCAACACCGGGGAGCTGTTTTTT,TRBJ2-2,.,TRBV7-3,TRBD2
CASSGSTRETQYF,TGTGCCAGCAGCGGGAGCACCAGGGAGACCCAGTACTTC,TRBJ2-5,.,TRBV5-4,.
CASSTRLAGVRTYEQYF,TGTGCCAGCAGCACCCGACTAGCGGGAGTTAGGACCTACGAGCAGTACTTC,TRBJ2-7,few,TRBV7-6,TRBD2
CASSLLKTGQGRFEQYF,TGTGCCAGCAGTTTATTGAAAACGGGACAGGGACGTTTCGAGCAGTACTTC,TRBJ2-7,.,TRBV28,TRBD1
CASSPTNNEQFF,TGCGCCAGCTCCCCGACAAACAATGAGCAGTTCTTC,TRBJ2-1,.,TRBV5-1,.
CASRGGQKKETQYF,TGCGCCAGCAGGGGGGGACAGAAGAAAGAGACCCAGTACTTC,TRBJ2-5,.,TRBV10-2,.
CASSYTVSGGGSYNEQFF,TGCGCCAGCAGCTACACGGTTAGCGGGGGCGGTTCCTACAATGAGCAGTTCTTC,TRBJ2-1,.,TRBV5-1,TRBD2
CASSAVLAGQTQYF,TGTGCCAGCAGCGCCGTCCTAGCGGGACAGACCCAGTACTTC,TRBJ2-5,.,TRBV2,TRBD2
CASSLQGDASPLHF,TGTGCCAGCAGCTTACAAGGGGATGCGTCACCCCTCCACTTT,TRBJ1-6,.,TRBV7-2,.
CASSAGLAGGETQYF,TGTGCCAGTAGTGCTGGACTAGCGGGAGGAGAGACCCAGTACTTC,TRBJ2-5,.,TRBV19,TRBD2
CSASSRDTREQYF,TGCAGTGCTAGTTCCCGGGACACGAGGGAGCAGTACTTC,TRBJ2-7,.,TRBV20-1,.
CASSPRIFGSTDTQYF,TGCGCCAGCAGTCCCAGGATTTTTGGTAGCACAGATACGCAGTATTTT,TRBJ2-3,.,TRBV23-1,.
CATLSPLYNEQFF,TGTGCCACCTTGAGCCCCCTCTACAATGAGCAGTTCTTC,TRBJ2-1,once,TRBV15,.
CASSYSDTQYF,TGTGCCAGCAGTTACTCAGATACGCAGTATTTT,TRBJ2-3,.,TRBV28,.
CSARSRDTQYF,TGCAGTGCTAGAAGCAGGGATACGCAGTATTTT,TRBJ2-3,.,TRBV20-1,.
CASSINNVAKNIQYF,TGTGCCAGCAGCATAAACAACGTAGCCAAAAACATTCAGTACTTC,TRBJ2-4,once,TRBV7-2,.
CASSYTGPGSRAFF,TGTGCCAGCAGTTACACAGGACCCGGGTCCAGGGCTTTCTTT,TRBJ1-1,.,TRBV6-5,.
CAWGTGGITDTQYF,TGTGCCTGGGGTACAGGGGGCATCACAGATACGCAGTATTTT,TRBJ2-3,once,TRBV30,TRBD1
CASSSKRGENSYNEQFF,TGTGCCAGCAGTTCGAAACGCGGGGAAAACTCCTACAATGAGCAGTTCTTC,TRBJ2-1,.,TRBV27,.
CASSQDRGRFTEAFF,TGTGCCAGCAGCCAGGACAGGGGGCGCTTCACTGAAGCTTTCTTT,TRBJ1-1,.,TRBV7-9,TRBD1
CASSRLRAGATYNEQFF,TGCGCCAGCAGCCGCTTAAGAGCGGGAGCAACCTACAATGAGCAGTTCTTC,TRBJ2-1,.,TRBV5-1,TRBD2
CSALDNYEQYF,TGCAGTGCCTTGGACAATTACGAGCAGTACTTC,TRBJ2-7,.,TRBV20-1,.
CAIRGGSGVDTGELFF,TGTGCCATCAGGGGGGGGAGTGGAGTTGACACCGGGGAGCTGTTTTTT,TRBJ2-2,.,TRBV10-3,TRBD2
CASSPGASGRANLGYQETQYF,TGTGCCAGCTCACCAGGCGCTAGCGGGAGGGCCAACCTGGGGTACCAAGAGACCCAGTACTTC,TRBJ2-5,.,TRBV18,TRBD2
CASSLLGGDTDTQYF,TGTGCCAGCAGCTTACTTGGCGGTGACACAGATACGCAGTATTTT,TRBJ2-3,.,TRBV7-3,.
CASSSPRGTSYEQYF,TGTGCCAGCAGTTCGCCCAGGGGAACCTCCTACGAGCAGTACTTC,TRBJ2-7,.,TRBV6-2/TRBV6-3,.
CASSLAPGLAGGPQYF,TGTGCCAGCAGCTTAGCCCCGGGACTAGCGGGAGGCCCGCAGTATTTT,TRBJ2-3,.,TRBV7-2,TRBD2
CASSRWRDRGDMNTEAFF,TGCGCCAGCAGCCGATGGCGGGACAGGGGGGATATGAACACTGAAGCTTTCTTT,TRBJ1-1,.,TRBV5-1,TRBD1
CASSSSTGAGYTF,TGTGCCAGCAGTTCCAGCACAGGGGCCGGCTACACCTTC,TRBJ1-2,.,TRBV6-6,TRBD1
CASSVGVDSALRETQYF,TGTGCCAGCAGCGTAGGGGTCGACTCTGCCTTGCGGGAGACCCAGTACTTC,TRBJ2-5,.,TRBV9,.
CASSFSGNRYF,TGTGCCAGCAGCTTTTCGGGGAATAGGTACTTC,TRBJ2-5,.,TRBV11-2,.
CASSVARTSGSSTDTQYF,TGTGCCAGCAGCGTAGCCCGGACTAGCGGGAGCAGCACAGATACGCAGTATTTT,TRBJ2-3,.,TRBV9,TRBD2
CAIRDRELYEQYF,TGTGCCATCAGGGACAGGGAGCTCTACGAGCAGTACTTC,TRBJ2-7,.,TRBV10-3,TRBD1
CASSPGVWYGYTF,TGTGCCAGCAGTCCAGGGGTTTGGTATGGCTACACCTTC,TRBJ1-2,.,TRBV12-3/TRBV12-4,.
CASSLASGGQETQYF,TGTGCCAGCAGCTTAGCCTCAGGGGGACAAGAGACCCAGTACTTC,TRBJ2-5,.,TRBV13,TRBD1
CASRERLADEQFF,TGTGCCAGCAGGGAAAGACTAGCGGATGAGCAGTTCTTC,TRBJ2-1,.,TRBV12-3/TRBV12-4,TRBD2
CASSFQGVANTGELFF,TGTGCCAGCAGCTTTCAAGGAGTGGCGAACACCGGGGAGCTGTTTTTT,TRBJ2-2,.,TRBV5-6,.
CASRLRDRGNQPQHF,TGTGCTAGCAGGCTCCGGGACAGGGGCAATCAGCCCCAGCATTTT,TRBJ1-5,.,TRBV28,TRBD1
CASSSPRTPEQYF,TGTGCCAGCAGTTCTCCCCGGACACCCGAGCAGTACTTC,TRBJ2-7,.,TRBV6-5,.
CAWNSGVLAGDSYNEQFF,TGTGCCTGGAATTCAGGAGTACTAGCGGGAGATTCCTACAATGAGCAGTTCTTC,TRBJ2-1,.,TRBV30,TRBD2
CASSKRRQCSNYGYTF,TGTGCCAGCAGCAAACGCCGACAGTGCTCTAACTATGGCTACACCTTC,TRBJ1-2,few,TRBV21-1,.
CASSLGRTGTLKYF,TGTGCCAGCAGCTTAGGAAGGACAGGGACTCTTAAGTACTTC,TRBJ2-7,.,TRBV7-8,TRBD1
CASSQGRPNEKLFF,TGTGCCAGCAGCCAGGGAAGGCCTAATGAAAAACTGTTTTTT,TRBJ1-4,.,TRBV5-5,.
CASSLGGSNEQYF,TGTGCCAGCAGTTTAGGCGGGAGTAACGAGCAGTACTTC,TRBJ2-7,few,TRBV27,TRBD2
CAWSVQAGGITGELFF,TGTGCCTGGAGTGTACAAGCGGGAGGGATCACCGGGGAGCTGTTTTTT,TRBJ2-2,.,TRBV30,TRBD2
CASSLGPLQGGYTF,TGCGCCAGCAGCCTAGGACCGCTGCAGGGAGGCTACACCTTC,TRBJ1-2,.,TRBV5-1,.
CASSTRRTGAGTGELFF,TGTGCCAGCAGCACCCGGCGGACAGGGGCCGGGACCGGGGAGCTGTTTTTT,TRBJ2-2,.,TRBV5-4,TRBD1
CAWSVRENQPQHF,TGTGCCTGGAGTGTACGAGAGAATCAGCCCCAGCATTTT,TRBJ1-5,.,TRBV30,.
CASSPGTSGITDTQYF,TGTGCCAGCTCTCCCGGGACTAGCGGGATAACAGATACGCAGTATTTT,TRBJ2-3,.,TRBV18,TRBD2
CSVGGPRTSGNAYEQYF,TGCAGCGTTGGGGGACCGCGGACTAGCGGGAATGCCTACGAGCAGTACTTC,TRBJ2-7,.,TRBV29-1,TRBD2
CASSLEGLAIKNEQYF,TGCGCCAGCAGCTTGGAGGGACTAGCGATTAAGAACGAGCAGTACTTC,TRBJ2-7,few,TRBV5-1,TRBD2